This T cell receptor beta chain derives from a study of control samples from healthy donors and cancer patients. Germline lookup yields CDR1 LNHDA and CDR2 SQIVND (reference sequence). The CDR3 has 14 amino acids. The V and J ends lost 2 bases and 9 bases respectively, with 11 bases between them. Sequencing was performed with immunoSEQ multiplex PCR; in TCRdb, only in-frame clones are kept and a portion is missing. The data show around 140,000 clones, approximately 93% seen once. Specimen: blood. V gene TRBV19 combines with J gene TRBJ1-6, with D perhaps TRBD1 (6 bases). The sequence derives from a man younger than 35 in good health. CDR3 DNA: TGTGCCAGTAGTATACGACAGGAGGGTTCACCCCTCCACTTT. The encoded protein is CASSIRQEGSPLHF.